The clone carrying this TCR beta chain was seen more than once but under ten times. Antigen unknown. The data are from a study of CD8+CD57+ T cells in acquired aplastic anemia. As for the study in general: Mean yield of DNA from sorted CD4+ and CD8+ cells was about 3.2 ug.

Selection for sequencing was limited to patients who had shown CD8+CD57+ cell expansion by flow cytometry. Patient blood was sampled before any therapy had been received. Whole-study findings and limits: Researchers report that 25 to 30 CD8+ CDR3 sequences appeared in both patients and controls. Researchers reported that CD8+ Simpson's diversity was not significantly different in patients versus controls.

Germline lookup yields CDR1 SGHNT and CDR2 YYREEE (reference sequence). The CDR3 runs 13 residues. Trimming stripped 0 bases from V and 6 bases from J, with 7 bases between. TCR beta VDJ and CDR3 profiling used genomic DNA as template. TCRdb ran MiXCR on the reads and lists one entry per CDR3 protein. The table lists 150,000 to 180,000 distinct CDR3 sequences, roughly half of them singletons. This rearrangement joins TRBV5-4 to TRBJ1-5; no clear D. Sequencing was performed on sorted CD4+, CD8+, or CD8+CD57+ T cells (not recorded which) from PBMCs. The sequence was collected from a human donor with aplastic anemia. The CDR3 sequence is CASSLEVGQPQHF. The CDR3 DNA reads TGTGCCAGCAGCTTGGAGGTGGGTCAGCCCCAGCATTTT.